The text below deals with one T cell receptor (beta chain). Its antigen is as yet unknown. This entry belongs to a study of T cells in Graves' hyperthyroidism and ophthalmopathy. At the level of the study: Before treatment of any kind, peripheral blood was taken at initial diagnosis.

Ophthalmopathy patients all had a Clinical Activity Score of at least 3, a NOSPECS grade of at least 4 and disease under 3 months old. This sample holds PBMCs from approximately 10 ml fresh peripheral blood. The CDR3 is 15 amino acids. Germline V gives CDR1 LNHDA, CDR2 SQIVND (reference sequence). V lost 3 bases, J lost 4 bases, and 13 bases lay in between. TCR beta CDR3 regions were amplified from RNA. HTBI primers drove first-round RT-PCR of the TCR CDR3. TCRdb itself ran the multiplex PCR reads through MiXCR, one entry per CDR3 protein. The data contain hundreds of thousands of distinct CDR3 sequences, more than 14% of them singletons. Points from the study as a whole: Ophthalmopathy was separated from stable hyperthyroidism by a 13 V-J model.

The sequence was obtained from a woman in her 50s with Graves' ophthalmopathy. The sequenced sample consisted of blood. The rearrangement uses TRBV19 and TRBJ1-5; D remains ambiguous. The CDR3 region is CASSISLRGNQPQHF. CDR3 nucleotide sequence: TGTGCCAGTAGTATTAGTTTACGGGGAAATCAGCCCCAGCATTTT.